This T cell receptor (beta chain) is drawn from a study of T cell repertoires in aging, cancer and after chemotherapy (dated by TCRdb to the late 2010s). Concerning the study at large: Donors spanned six age groups from 30 or younger to 70 or older, with at least three individuals per group. In the hematological group, paired pre- and post-chemotherapy samples were obtained from chronic lymphocytic leukemia patients treated with fludarabine- or bendamustine-based regimens. The full dataset contained 8.5 million to 10 million TCR reads. The study profiled peripheral blood TCR beta repertoires from healthy donors and cancer patients to examine immunoaging and T cell reconstitution after chemotherapy. The cohort comprised some 220 cancer patients, more than 90 with hematological and fewer than 140 with solid cancers, plus 95 healthy donors as a reference group. Summary of the overall study and its limitations: Lymphoid organ infiltration was present in the hematological cancer patients, and this infiltration may itself impair thymic emigration or the expansion of peripheral T cells. According to the authors, the repertoire data do not allow conclusions to be drawn about immunological memory after chemotherapy. In both cancer cohorts, median generation probability rose over the chemotherapy interval, which suggests that the repertoire was reconstituted through rebound thymic output. Declining TCR diversity with age in healthy donors was mainly explained by loss of richness; in cancer patients, loss of evenness also contributed. Significantly lower blood TCR diversity and higher clonality were observed in untreated patients with hematological or solid cancers than in age-matched healthy donors.

TCR beta rearrangements were amplified from genomic DNA isolated from peripheral blood, not from sorted cells or RNA. V drops 4 bases and J drops 1 base, leaving 16 bases in between. The CDR3 has 16 amino acids, counting the end cysteine and phenylalanine. Here the CDR3 DNA is all that survives: 48 bases in frame from base 1. The germline V gene (reference sequence) gives CDR1 as MNHEY and CDR2 as SMNVEV. A remark on this clonotype: Its antigen target is currently unknown. No much larger clone exists at a distance of one base, and base qualities are not known.

Using a mixed TRB-A/B primer pool, multiplex touch-down PCR amplified rearranged TRB sequences covering the V, D and J segments. Two consecutive PCR reactions with Phusion HS II polymerase added Illumina adapters and sample indices to the amplicons. Amplicons were gel-purified with the NucleoSpin Gel and PCR Clean-up kit, then checked with Qubit and an Agilent 2100 Bioanalyzer. Sequencing of the libraries was done on an Illumina MiSeq with paired-end, single-indexed 600-cycle runs. As for the authors' bioinformatics: Processing of the TRB sequences was carried out with MiXCR versions 2.12 and 3.0.5. A clone was defined as each unique CDR3 nucleotide sequence, and only productive sequences supported by at least two reads were kept. The repertoire metrics were Shannon diversity, evenness, clonality (calculated as one minus evenness), and diversity profiles parameterized by alpha from 0 to 5. Generation probabilities of clones in paired pre- and post-chemotherapy samples were computed with the IGoR algorithm. The public sequencing data were trimmed at Q25 with fastp and processed into clonotypes with MiXCR by TCRdb, which kept only in-frame beta chains. Every CDR3 protein is listed once, alongside the most common genes and DNA of its rows. TCRdb's processing, not the authors' own work, is the source of the V and J calls. This sample comprises over 500 distinct CDR3 sequences, 33% of them detected only once. Of the sample, approximately 83% is held by the ten largest clones.

The sequence links TRBV27 to TRBJ1-1, and the D gene may be TRBD1, 5 bases matching. The origin of this receptor is a human donor with a blood cancer. The sample taken for sequencing was blood. The CDR3 region: CASSWGSSTANTEAFF. The DNA reads as follows: TGTGCCAGCAGTTGGGGGTCCTCGACGGCGAACACTGAAGCTTTCTTT.